This record covers a single T cell receptor (beta chain). Antigen unknown. The sample belongs to a study of shared clonotypes between healthy human individuals. CDR3 length: 14 amino acids. CD45RO-negative CD8 cells positively selected for CCR7 made up the naive population, which excluded terminally differentiated effector memory CD45RA+ cells. Donors comprised healthy HIV-negative adults lacking recent acute infections or vaccinations. Clones were sequenced by immunoSEQ multiplex PCR, and TCRdb holds only the in-frame ones, with some missing. The profile shows approximately 2,000,000 clones, roughly 95% of them singletons. Findings and limits, study-wide: In general, naive subsets displayed greater estimated richness than memory subsets did.

The chain joins TRBV21-1 to TRBJ2-1; TRBD2, the D gene given by the table, was not confirmed from the DNA. TRBV21-1 is shown as a pseudogene. This TCR derives from a young man in good health. Some clones in this sample may be carry-over from other donors' samples. The sample comprised naive CD8+ T cells from PBMCs. The CDR3, as DNA: TGTGCCAGCAGCAACAGCGGGATAGAGAATGAGCAGTTCTTC. This codes for CASSNSGIENEQFF.